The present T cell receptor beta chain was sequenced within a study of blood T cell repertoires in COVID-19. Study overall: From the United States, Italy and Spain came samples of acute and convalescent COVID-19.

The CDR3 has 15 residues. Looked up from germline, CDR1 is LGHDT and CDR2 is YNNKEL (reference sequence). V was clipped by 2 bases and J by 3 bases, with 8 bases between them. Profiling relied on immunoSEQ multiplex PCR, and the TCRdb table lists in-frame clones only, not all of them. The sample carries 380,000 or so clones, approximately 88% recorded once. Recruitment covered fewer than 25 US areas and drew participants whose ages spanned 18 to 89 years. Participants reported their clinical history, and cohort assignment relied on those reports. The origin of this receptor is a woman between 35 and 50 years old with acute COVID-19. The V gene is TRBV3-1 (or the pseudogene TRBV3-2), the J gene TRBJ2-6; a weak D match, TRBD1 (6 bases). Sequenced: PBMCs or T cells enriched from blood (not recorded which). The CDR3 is CASSQTGHGANVLTF. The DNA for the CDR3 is TGTGCCAGCAGCCAAACAGGGCATGGGGCCAACGTCCTGACTTTC.